The 14 T cell receptor beta chains presented below share a single source sample, sequenced in a study of blood T cell repertoires in COVID-19. Measured with immunoSEQ multiplex PCR; TCRdb has only the in-frame clones, and not every one. The table records over 50,000 clones, less than 90% of them present only once. The sequenced sample consisted of peripheral blood. The receptors were gathered from a man aged 55 to 69 with COVID-19, enrolled during active disease.

CDR3 coding DNA: TGTGCCAGCAGTCCCCCCTTAATGAACACTGAAGCTTTCTTT. Protein product: CASSPPLMNTEAFF. This sequence joins TRBV28 and TRBJ1-1; D remains unclear. The CDR3 runs 14 residues. Germline V gene data show CDR1 as MDHEN and CDR2 as SYDVKM. The ends were cut back, 5 bases at V and 0 bases at J, with 10 bases in the middle.

CDR3 coding DNA: TGCGCCAGCAGCTTGAGGGCGGACAGTAATTCACCCCTCCACTTT. Amino acids: CASSLRADSNSPLHF. This chain uses TRBV5-1 with TRBJ1-6, with a tentative D call TRBD1 (6 bases). The germline gives CDR1 SGHRS, CDR2 YFSETQ. V gave up 1 base and J gave up 6 bases, with 11 bases separating them. CDR3 length: 15 residues.

This sequence joins TRBV2 and TRBJ2-1, with 10 bases lining up with TRBD2. From germline, CDR1 is SNHLY and CDR2 FYNNEI. This CDR3 comprises 15 residues. V was pared by 2 bases and J by 7 bases, with 5 bases of the junction left unmatched. The DNA of the CDR3 is TGTGCCAGCAGTGAAAGGGGGACTAGCGTTAATGAGCAGTTCTTC. As protein: CASSERGTSVNEQFF.

The V call is TRBV5-6, the J call TRBJ2-7, with 7 bases identical to TRBD2. CDR1 and CDR2 (germline): SGHDT, YYEEEE. J gave up 3 bases and V 3 bases, and 3 bases lay outside the gene matches. The CDR3 is 13 residues long. CDR3 residues: CASSYGLDYEQYF. CDR3 sequence (DNA): TGTGCCAGCAGCTACGGACTAGACTACGAGCAGTACTTC. The entire variable domain, with the rest obtained from reference TRBV5-6 and TRBJ2-7, is as follows: DAGVTQSPTHLIKTRGQQVTLRCSPKSGHDTVSWYQQALGQGPQFIFQYYEEEERQRGNFPDRFSGHQFPNYSSELNVNALLLGDSALYLCASSYGLDYEQYFGPGTRLTVT.

A few counts support this clone. V gene TRBV7-2 combines with J gene TRBJ1-6; D remains unclear. The length of the CDR3 is 15 residues. Germline CDR1 reads SGHTA; CDR2 reads FQGNSA. V shed 0 bases and J shed 9 bases, with 12 bases lying between them. The DNA for the CDR3 is TGTGCCAGCAGCTTAGCTGGCCGCAGAGGTTCACCCCTCCACTTT. Translated, it gives CASSLAGRRGSPLHF.

This clone was seen more than once but under ten times. The V and J genes are TRBV9 and TRBJ2-3, with D uncertain. CDR1 and CDR2 (germline): SGDLS, YYNGEE. The CDR3 runs to 16 residues. Trimming pared 1 base from V and 0 bases from J, leaving 12 bases between. In nucleotides, the CDR3 is TGTGCCAGCAGCGTACCGCCCGCGACTAGCACAGATACGCAGTATTTT. Translated, it gives CASSVPPATSTDTQYF. Variable domain in full (rest from reference TRBV9 and TRBJ2-3): DSGVTQTPKHLITATGQRVTLRCSPRSGDLSVYWYQQSLDQGLQFLIQYYNGEERAKGNILERFSAQQFPDLHSELNLSSLELGDSALYFCASSVPPATSTDTQYFGPGTRLTVL.

The chain employs TRBV6-5 and TRBJ2-5, with 9 nucleotides matching TRBD1. Germline CDR1 reads MNHEY; CDR2 reads SVGAGI. The CDR3 is 14 amino acids. The V segment lost 7 bases and the J segment 1 base; nucleotides outside the gene matches: 4. CDR3 amino acids: CASTRDRVQETQYF. The CDR3 region has the DNA TGTGCCAGCACCCGGGACAGGGTCCAAGAGACCCAGTACTTC.

In this sample, this clone turned up a few times. This sample also contains other DNA sequences that code for the same CDR3. The chain uses TRBV20-1 and TRBJ2-7; 7 nucleotides align to TRBD1. CDR1 is DFQATT and CDR2 is SNEGSKA in the germline V gene (reference sequence). J gave up 3 bases and V 6 bases, and 2 bases lay outside the gene matches. The CDR3 consists of 11 residues. The CDR3 coding sequence is TGCAGTGCACAGGGGAGCTACGAGCAGTACTTC. Translated: CSAQGSYEQYF.

The CDR3 bases are TGTGCCAGCAGCCCCTATTTCGGACAGGGCCAAGAGACCCAGTACTTC. Its translation is CASSPYFGQGQETQYF. This chain uses TRBV13 with TRBJ2-5; 8 bases align to TRBD1. V was pared by 5 bases and J by 1 base, with 9 bases of the junction left unmatched. The germline V gene has CDR1 PRHDT and CDR2 FYEKMQ (reference sequence). CDR3 size: 16 residues. Full variable domain (outside the CDR3, taken from reference TRBV13 and TRBJ2-5): AAGVIQSPRHLIKEKRETATLKCYPIPRHDTVYWYQQGPGQDPQFLISFYEKMQSDKGSIPDRFSAQQFSDYHSELNMSSLELGDSALYFCASSPYFGQGQETQYFGPGTRLLVL.

This clone was counted a single time. The chain couples TRBV11-2 to TRBJ1-1; 9 bases agree with TRBD1. V lost 5 bases and J lost 7; bases outside the gene matches: 8. Germline V CDR1 and CDR2: SGHAT, FQNNGV. CDR3 size: 14 residues. As DNA, the CDR3 is TGTGCCAGCAGCGTCGGGACAGGGAGACTTGAAGCTTTCTTT. It specifies CASSVGTGRLEAFF.

For this clone: This sample includes further DNA sequences coding for the same CDR3. The V and J genes are TRBV11-2 and TRBJ2-7; a weak D match, TRBD1 (5 bases). The CDR3 extends over 15 amino acids. Germline loops: CDR1 SGHAT, CDR2 FQNNGV. Trimming shortened V by 1 base and J by 0 bases, and 10 bases separated the two germline ends. CDR3 coding DNA: TGTGCCAGCAGCTTAGGACCGGACACCTCCTACGAGCAGTACTTC. Protein: CASSLGPDTSYEQYF.

The chain joins TRBV19 to TRBJ2-1; D is possibly TRBD1 (6 bases). The CDR3 runs 14 residues. V lost 5 bases, J lost 4 bases, and 12 bases lay in between. In germline, CDR1 is LNHDA, CDR2 SQIVND (reference sequence). The CDR3 loop reads CASSPQGLYNEQFF. CDR3 coding DNA: TGTGCCAGTAGTCCGCAGGGGCTGTACAATGAGCAGTTCTTC.

This clone was seen only a few times. V is TRBV7-2 and J is TRBJ1-6; 8 nucleotides align to TRBD1. CDR3 length: 17 residues. V lost 5 bases to trimming and J lost 2 bases; unmatched junction nucleotides: 8. Germline V gene lookup returns CDR1 SGHTA and CDR2 FQGNSA. CDR3 sequence: CASSASRTGTYNSPLHF. CDR3 nucleotide sequence: TGTGCCAGCAGCGCCAGCCGGACAGGGACCTATAATTCACCCCTCCACTTT.

The chain recombines TRBV5-1 with TRBJ2-6, with D maybe TRBD2 (6 bases). Germline CDR1 reads SGHRS; CDR2 reads YFSETQ. This CDR3 has 15 amino acids. The ends were cut back, 1 base at V and 2 bases at J, with 7 bases in the middle. The CDR3 protein is CASSLPGAGANVLTF. The CDR3 DNA reads as TGCGCCAGCAGCTTGCCGGGAGCTGGGGCCAACGTCCTGACTTTC.